Shown below are 26 T cell receptor beta chains from a single sample sequenced in a study of T cells after yellow fever vaccination. TCRdb independently ran MiXCR on the 5' RACE reads; one entry per CDR3 protein. The sample has some 52,000 distinct CDR3 sequences; about 6.6% are singletons. The sequencing used CD8+ T cells not binding an NS4B(214-222) dextramer, sorted from PBMCs, collected roughly 46 days after the first yellow fever vaccination. The receptors stem from a man aged 18-30 years who received the YFV17D yellow fever vaccine.

The chain recombines TRBV11-1 with TRBJ2-3, with a weak D call TRBD2 (6 bases). The CDR3 sequence is 15 residues long. V shed 8 bases and J shed 5 bases, with 20 bases lying between them. CDR1 SGHAT and CDR2 FQDESV come from the germline V gene (reference sequence). In nucleotides, the CDR3 is TGTGCCAGCGGGGGACTGCCGTTCGGAATAGATACGCAGTATTTT. This sequence encodes CASGGLPFGIDTQYF.

This clonotype has a count of ten or more. J is TRBJ2-2 and V is TRBV19; D gene unclear. The germline V gene has CDR1 LNHDA and CDR2 SQIVND (reference sequence). The CDR3 runs to 11 residues. CDR3 sequence reads: CGVEFTGELFF. CDR3 DNA: TGTGGGGTGGAGTTCACCGGGGAGCTGTTTTTT.

The chain joins TRBV6-5 to TRBJ2-1; 12 bases are shared with TRBD2. This CDR3 comprises 14 residues. V shed 4 bases and J 7 bases; nucleotides not matched to a gene: 2. Germline CDR1 reads MNHEY; CDR2 reads SVGAGI. CDR3 residues: CASSSTSGGNEQFF. As DNA, the CDR3 is TGTGCCAGCAGTTCCACTAGCGGGGGGAATGAGCAGTTCTTC.

This clonotype was recorded many times. The chain combines TRBV5-1 with TRBJ2-3, with 9 bases matching TRBD1. This CDR3 comprises 20 residues. J was trimmed by 8 bases and V by 0 bases; bases with no gene match: 22. In germline, CDR1 is SGHRS, CDR2 YFSETQ. CDR3 residues: CASSLARQTEGQGKIGTQYF. In DNA, the CDR3 is TGCGCCAGCAGCTTGGCCAGGCAAACTGAGGGACAGGGTAAAATAGGTACGCAGTATTTT.

The chain uses TRBV5-1 and TRBJ2-5; D not resolved. The germline V gene encodes CDR1 SGHRS and CDR2 YFSETQ. The CDR3 totals 13 residues. V gave up 5 bases and J gave up 0 bases, with 8 bases separating them. CDR3: CASSPVYQETQYF. DNA for the CDR3: TGCGCCAGCAGTCCTGTTTACCAAGAGACCCAGTACTTC.

Many counts were recorded for this clonotype. This chain uses TRBV4-2 with TRBJ2-3; 9 bases agree with TRBD1. V was clipped by 1 base and J by 2 bases; unmatched bases: 10. Per germline, CDR1 LGHNA and CDR2 YNFKEQ. The CDR3 is 18 residues long. The CDR3 loop is CASSQVGRRTGATDTQYF. DNA of the CDR3: TGTGCCAGCAGCCAAGTGGGACGACGGACAGGGGCCACAGATACGCAGTATTTT.

This clonotype turned up a few times. The CDR3 sequence: CASSSGISGNTIYF. The CDR3 nucleotides are TGTGCCAGCAGCTCAGGAATCTCTGGAAACACCATATATTTT. The chain recombines TRBV7-9 with TRBJ1-3; D ambiguous. Germline values: CDR1 SEHNR, CDR2 FQNEAQ (reference sequence). The V gene lost 4 bases and the J gene lost 0 bases, with 7 bases spanning the gap. This CDR3 is 14 amino acids long.

This chain connects TRBV12-3 or TRBV12-4 to TRBJ2-1; 9 nucleotides agree with TRBD1. V gave up 4 bases and J gave up 4 bases; unmatched junction bases: 8. This CDR3 contains 16 residues. In nucleotides, the CDR3 is TGTGCCAGCAGTTCAGCCGGGACAGGGCATTACAATGAGCAGTTCTTC. Its translation is CASSSAGTGHYNEQFF.

The sample holds many counts of this clonotype. This chain joins TRBV7-8 and TRBJ2-5, with a possible D match to TRBD2 (6 bases). The CDR3 has 15 residues. The germline gives CDR1 SGHVS, CDR2 FQNEAQ. With 5 bases removed from V and 3 bases from J, the gap between germline ends came to 16 bases. The CDR3 reads CASSRNRDLKETQYF. The CDR3 bases are TGTGCCAGCAGCCGGAACCGGGACTTAAAAGAGACCCAGTACTTC.

In this sample, this clonotype turned up many times. The chain joins TRBV5-1 to TRBJ2-1, with 8 bases fitting TRBD2. The germline V gene has CDR1 SGHRS and CDR2 YFSETQ. Unmatched junction bases numbered 9, after V lost 3 bases and J lost 7 bases. The CDR3 runs 15 residues. CDR3 in DNA: TGCGCCAGCAGCTACGAGCGGGGGCCCAATAATGAGCAGTTCTTC. Translation gives CASSYERGPNNEQFF.

The V gene is TRBV19, the J gene TRBJ2-1; D tentatively fits TRBD1 or TRBD2 (5 bases each). The germline CDR1 and CDR2 sequences are LNHDA and SQIVND (reference sequence). The CDR3 is 14 residues long. V lost 1 base and J 7 bases, leaving 11 bases between the germline ends. The CDR3 region has the DNA TGTGCCAGTAGTATAGCGGGGCCCCAAAATGAGCAGTTCTTC. This translates into CASSIAGPQNEQFF.

The gene calls are TRBV6-5 and TRBJ1-2; D is perhaps TRBD1 (6 bases). The germline CDR1 and CDR2 sequences are MNHEY and SVGAGI. Trimming removed 6 bases at V and 4 bases at J, with 21 bases between. The CDR3 is 16 amino acids. The CDR3 spells CASSLRPLQGSYGYTF. The CDR3 DNA reads TGTGCCAGCAGCTTACGACCACTACAGGGATCCTATGGCTACACCTTC.

Many counts were recorded for this clonotype. The chain uses TRBV20-1 and TRBJ1-2, with TRBD1 matching over 7 bases. The V gene's germline CDR1 is DFQATT and CDR2 SNEGSKA (reference sequence). The CDR3 covers 15 residues. The V segment lost 4 bases and the J segment 0 bases; nucleotides outside the gene matches: 8. CDR3 sequence (DNA): TGCAGTGCTACGGGACAGAAAGTTACTAACTATGGCTACACCTTC. As protein: CSATGQKVTNYGYTF.

This clonotype has a single count. A single base separates this from a much larger clone, so it may be a read error. The CDR3 DNA reads as TGTGCCAGCAGCTTACCAGGGAACACTGAAGCTTTCTTT. Encoded protein: CASSLPGNTEAFF. This sequence joins TRBV7-9 and TRBJ1-1; no reliable D call. Germline loops: CDR1 SEHNR, CDR2 FQNEAQ (reference sequence). V shed 2 bases and J shed 1 base, with 5 bases lying between them. The CDR3 consists of 13 residues.

Many counts were recorded for this clonotype. The chain uses TRBV7-9 and TRBJ1-1; D might be TRBD1 (5 bases). The germline gives CDR1 SEHNR, CDR2 FQNEAQ (reference sequence). CDR3 length: 14 amino acids. V dropped 3 bases and J dropped 3 bases, with 11 bases sitting between them. CDR3 coding DNA: TGTGCCAGCAGCTTGTCGGGACTTGACACTGAAGCTTTCTTT. This codes for CASSLSGLDTEAFF.

This clonotype was detected ten times or more. V and J are TRBV5-1 and TRBJ2-5; no clear D gene. Deletions cut 6 bases from V and 0 bases from J, with 9 bases between. The CDR3 runs to 13 residues. Germline CDR1 and CDR2: SGHRS and YFSETQ. The CDR3 nucleotides are TGCGCCAGCACTTCGGTCTACCAAGAGACCCAGTACTTC. Translation gives CASTSVYQETQYF.

The chain couples TRBV20-1 to TRBJ2-5; TRBD2 matches at 15 bases. This CDR3 contains 17 residues. Germline V gives CDR1 DFQATT, CDR2 SNEGSKA (reference sequence). Trimming took 4 bases from V and 1 from J; bases not matched to a gene: 7. DNA for the CDR3: TGCAGTGCTACCGGGACTAGCGGGGGGCCTTTCCAAGAGACCCAGTACTTC. Translated, it gives CSATGTSGGPFQETQYF.

This clonotype has a count of ten or more. The rearrangement links TRBV4-1 to TRBJ1-1, with 9 bases fitting TRBD1. V shed 4 bases and J 0 bases; nucleotides not matched to a gene: 12. This CDR3 is built from 18 residues. The V gene's germline CDR1 is MGHRA and CDR2 YSYEKL. Here the CDR3 DNA reads TGCGCCAGCAGCCCTTCTCTCGGGACAGGGCCCATGAACACTGAAGCTTTCTTT. This encodes CASSPSLGTGPMNTEAFF.

The count of this clonotype is one. The rearrangement links TRBV24-1 to TRBJ2-3; D gene unclear. Germline V gives CDR1 KGHDR, CDR2 SFDVKD. This CDR3 spans 16 amino acids. CDR3 sequence (DNA): TGTGGGGCCAGTGATTTCGGCAGGTCTAGCACAGATACGCAGTATTTT. It is translated as CGASDFGRSSTDTQYF.

This clonotype was seen ten or more times. The chain has TRBV12-3 or TRBV12-4 and TRBJ2-5, with TRBD1 identical over 9 bases. The CDR3 is 13 amino acids. After removal of 6 bases from V and 10 bases from J, the junction contained 9 bases not matched to a gene. The CDR3 reads CASRQQGARNQYF. Here the CDR3 DNA reads TGTGCCAGCAGACAACAGGGGGCGCGGAACCAGTACTTC.

This clonotype was observed a handful of times. The chain uses TRBV7-9 and TRBJ2-5; the D gene is possibly TRBD2 (5 bases). Trimming left V 5 bases short and J 5 bases short, with 9 bases between. The CDR3 runs to 12 residues. CDR1 and CDR2 from the germline V gene are SEHNR and FQNEAQ (reference sequence). The CDR3 DNA sequence: TGTGCCAGCAGCGCAACGGGGGAGACCCAGTACTTC. Protein product: CASSATGETQYF.

This clonotype has at least ten counts. V gene TRBV7-2 combines with J gene TRBJ1-3; D uncertain. Germline V gene data show CDR1 as SGHTA and CDR2 as FQGNSA. The CDR3 contains 12 residues. V gave up 10 bases and J gave up 4 bases, with 11 bases separating them. DNA for the CDR3: TGTGCCACGAAAGGCTACGGAAACACCATATATTTT. This encodes CATKGYGNTIYF.

This clonotype was seen at least ten times. The genes are TRBV10-3 and TRBJ2-1, with D perhaps matching TRBD1 (6 bases). CDR1 and CDR2 (germline): ENHRY, SYGVKD. CDR3 length equals 15 residues. Trimming took off 6 bases at V and 1 base at J, with 13 bases between the two ends. CDR3 sequence: CAIRDGDKSYNEQFF. In DNA form, the CDR3 reads TGTGCCATCAGGGACGGGGACAAATCCTACAATGAGCAGTTCTTC.

This clonotype appeared a few times. The chain carries TRBV7-9 and TRBJ1-6; D is undetermined. The length of the CDR3 is 17 residues. Germline V gives CDR1 SEHNR, CDR2 FQNEAQ (reference sequence). V was cut by 0 bases and J by 11 bases, with 20 bases left in between. The CDR3 bases are TGTGCCAGCAGCTTAGCACGCCTGGGGTTAGTTCCAACACCCCTCCACTTT. This gives the protein CASSLARLGLVPTPLHF.

This clonotype occurred many times. The CDR3 coding sequence is TGTGCCAGCAGTTTAGGGCAGACCGGGACCCAGTACTTC. It specifies CASSLGQTGTQYF. The J gene is TRBJ2-5, the V gene TRBV12-3 or TRBV12-4; D gene ambiguous. Trimming took 1 base from V and 7 from J, leaving 10 bases between them. This CDR3 has 13 residues.

This clonotype has only a few counts. The chain joins TRBV4-2 to TRBJ2-2; the match to TRBD1 covers 7 bases. Germline V gene data show CDR1 as LGHNA and CDR2 as YNFKEQ. The junction had 2 bases not matched to a gene; V was cut back by 0 bases and J by 1 base. The CDR3 totals 16 residues. In DNA form, the CDR3 reads TGTGCCAGCAGCCAAGATTGGACAGGGAACACCGGGGAGCTGTTTTTT. Protein sequence: CASSQDWTGNTGELFF.